Below, 2 T cell receptor beta chains from the same sample are listed, as sequenced in a study of PD-L1 blockade in urothelial cancer. Sequencing was performed with immunoSEQ multiplex PCR; in TCRdb, only in-frame clones are kept and a portion is missing. Of 46,000 or so clones in the sample, around nine tenths are singletons; the top ten hold approximately 7.1%. The sample in question was PBMCs, obtained around atezolizumab (anti-PD-L1) treatment. Receptors originate from a man aged 60 to 75 with urothelial cancer.

This clone was counted once. This rearrangement joins TRBV18 to TRBJ2-7; D gene uncertain. Trimming stripped 0 bases from V and 3 bases from J, with 6 bases between. CDR1 and CDR2 (germline): KGHSH, LQKENI. The CDR3 length is 13 residues. For the CDR3, the DNA is TGTGCCAGCTCACCACCGCAGGTCTACGAGCAGTACTTC. It translates to CASSPPQVYEQYF. The full variable domain, in which reference TRBV18 and TRBJ2-7 provide the parts outside the CDR3, is NAGVMQNPRHLVRRRGQEARLRCSPMKGHSHVYWYRQLPEEGLKFMVYLQKENIIDESGMPKERFSAEFPKEGPSILRIQQVVRGDSAAYFCASSPPQVYEQYFGPGTRLTVT.

V usage is TRBV11-2 and J usage is TRBJ1-3; a possible D gene is TRBD1 (5 bases). The germline CDR1 and CDR2 sequences are SGHAT and FQNNGV. CDR3 length: 17 amino acids. With 3 bases removed from V and 1 base from J, the gap between germline ends came to 16 bases. This CDR3 is CASSLRRQLTSGNTIYF. CDR3 bases: TGTGCCAGCAGCTTGAGGAGACAGCTAACATCTGGAAACACCATATATTTT.